Presented here are 19 T cell receptor beta chains from one specimen sequenced in a study of blood T cell repertoires in COVID-19 (dated by TCRdb to 2020 to 2021). The library was produced with the immunoSEQ multiplex PCR assay. TCRdb limited this immuneACCESS table to in-frame rearrangements with V and J called. A share of clones is missing; checked studies link under half to unresolved V genes, and the rest is unexplained. The sample records about 200,000 clones, around 86% of which are singletons. The ten largest clones capture roughly 8.2% of the sample. Sequencing used peripheral blood. Receptors originate from a woman older than 75 with COVID-19, enrolled during active disease.

The chain links TRBV7-3 to TRBJ1-1; D remains unclear. The CDR3 runs 14 residues. V gave up 0 bases and J gave up 0 bases, with 5 bases separating them. The germline CDR1 and CDR2 sequences are SGHTA and FQGTGA. CDR3 in amino acids: CASSLTSVNTEAFF. As DNA, the CDR3 is TGTGCCAGCAGCTTAACTTCGGTGAACACTGAAGCTTTCTTT. The full variable domain, its missing parts supplied by reference TRBV7-3 and TRBJ1-1, is GAGVSQTPSNKVTEKGKYVELRCDPISGHTALYWYRQSLGQGPEFLIYFQGTGAADDSGLPNDRFFAVRPEGSVSTLKIQRTERGDSAVYLCASSLTSVNTEAFFGQGTRLTVV.

CDR3 nucleotides: TGTGCCACCCGGGGATCGGCAGAAGCTTTCTTT. This sequence encodes CATRGSAEAFF. The rearrangement joins TRBV3-1 (or the pseudogene TRBV3-2) to TRBJ1-1; unclear D gene. Trimming took off 10 bases at V and 8 bases at J, with 14 bases between the two ends. CDR3 length equals 11 residues. CDR1 is LGHDT and CDR2 is YNNKEL in the germline V gene (reference sequence).

The chain links TRBV3-1 (or the pseudogene TRBV3-2) to TRBJ2-1; TRBD2 agrees at 12 bases. Germline V gives CDR1 LGHDT, CDR2 YNNKEL (reference sequence). Trimming took 4 bases from V and 7 from J; bases not matched to a gene: 5. This CDR3 spans 15 amino acids. The CDR3: CASSLTSGGMNEQFF. CDR3 coding DNA: TGTGCCAGCAGCCTTACTAGCGGGGGGATGAATGAGCAGTTCTTC.

The V and J genes are TRBV24-1 and TRBJ1-4; 7 bases fit TRBD1. The CDR3 loop spans 15 amino acids. Germline trimming cut 8 bases from V and 3 bases from J; bases unmatched to any gene: 8. In germline, CDR1 is KGHDR, CDR2 SFDVKD. CDR3 region: CATTYSGTANEKLFF. The CDR3 DNA is TGTGCCACCACATACTCCGGGACAGCTAATGAAAAACTGTTTTTT.

The sample holds one count of this clone. CDR3 DNA: TGTGCCACCAGTGATTCCGGCAGGGGGAAGTATGGCTACACCTTC. Its protein is CATSDSGRGKYGYTF. The chain uses TRBV24-1 and TRBJ1-2; 7 bases fit TRBD1. CDR1 is KGHDR, CDR2 SFDVKD, per germline. The V segment lost 2 bases and the J segment 5 bases; nucleotides outside the gene matches: 7. The CDR3 runs to 15 residues.

The chain uses TRBV6-5 and TRBJ1-2; no reliable D call. Per the germline V gene, CDR1 is MNHEY and CDR2 is SVGAGI. The CDR3 is made up of 12 amino acids. V was shortened by 6 bases and J by 8 bases, with 13 bases between the two germline ends. CDR3 residues: CASSLDSLGYTF. DNA for the CDR3: TGTGCCAGCAGCCTTGACTCGTTGGGCTACACCTTC.

The genes are TRBV19 and TRBJ1-5, with 8 nucleotides matching TRBD1. Germline values: CDR1 LNHDA, CDR2 SQIVND (reference sequence). The CDR3 contains 16 residues. V shed 5 bases and J 1 base; nucleotides not matched to a gene: 7. CDR3: CASSDSGGRSNQPQHF. The CDR3 region has the DNA TGTGCCAGTAGTGACTCAGGGGGCAGGAGCAATCAGCCCCAGCATTTT.

The CDR3 bases are TGCGCCAGCAGCCGTTCAACTAGCGGGGCCAGCTACGAGCAGTACTTC. This gives the protein CASSRSTSGASYEQYF. This chain uses TRBV4-1 with TRBJ2-7; TRBD2 aligns across 10 bases. Germline assignment: CDR1 MGHRA and CDR2 YSYEKL. The CDR3 runs to 16 residues. V shed 4 bases, J shed 3 bases, and the junction held 9 bases outside the gene matches.

The count of this clone is one. V gene TRBV10-3 combines with J gene TRBJ2-5; D remains unclear. The CDR3 contains 11 residues. From germline, CDR1 is ENHRY and CDR2 SYGVKD. V was cut by 2 bases and J by 5 bases, with 3 bases left in between. DNA of the CDR3: TGTGCCATCAGTGAGCGGGAGACCCAGTACTTC. Translated, it gives CAISERETQYF.

The chain carries TRBV12-3 or TRBV12-4 and TRBJ1-1; 8 bases fit TRBD1. This CDR3 has 12 residues. Trimming at V came to 5 bases and at J to 12 bases, leaving 8 bases not matched to a gene. The CDR3 loop reads CASSAGQVKPFF. DNA for the CDR3: TGTGCCAGCAGTGCGGGACAGGTGAAGCCTTTCTTT.

This clone turned up a few times. This chain joins TRBV10-2 and TRBJ1-2; tentative D call: TRBD1 (5 bases). This CDR3 is 15 amino acids long. With 3 bases removed from V and 2 bases from J, the gap between germline ends came to 13 bases. Germline CDR1 and CDR2: WSHSY and SAAADI. The CDR3 sequence is CASSDQRGGNYGYTF. In DNA, the CDR3 is TGCGCCAGCAGTGATCAAAGGGGAGGGAACTATGGCTACACCTTC.

V is TRBV10-3 and J is TRBJ2-5, with a weak D call TRBD1 (7 bases). This CDR3 is 16 amino acids long. CDR1 is ENHRY and CDR2 is SYGVKD in the germline V gene. Trimming left V 3 bases short and J 5 bases short, with 19 bases between. The CDR3 DNA sequence: TGTGCCATCAGTGAATACAAAGGACAGGCGGGGGAGACCCAGTACTTC. It yields the protein CAISEYKGQAGETQYF.

The V call is TRBV7-6, the J call TRBJ2-2; the match to TRBD2 covers 7 bases. The CDR3 consists of 15 residues. CDR1 and CDR2 (germline): SGHVS, FNYEAQ. Germline trimming cut 1 base from V and 4 bases from J; bases unmatched to any gene: 3. The DNA for the CDR3 is TGTGCCAGCAGCTTAGTCTGGGGGGGCACCGGGGAGCTGTTTTTT. Translated: CASSLVWGGTGELFF.

This sequence joins TRBV14 and TRBJ1-1; 7 bases agree with TRBD1. Germline V gene lookup returns CDR1 SGHDN and CDR2 FVKESK. Trimming at V came to 6 bases and at J to 4 bases, leaving 11 bases not matched to a gene. This CDR3 is built from 15 residues. The CDR3, as DNA: TGTGCCAGCAGACTTAGTACAGGGGTGGCCACTGAAGCTTTCTTT. This gives the protein CASRLSTGVATEAFF.

This clone was detected ten times or more. The gene calls are TRBV3-1 (or the pseudogene TRBV3-2) and TRBJ1-2, with a possible D match to TRBD1 (5 bases). The germline CDR1 and CDR2 sequences are LGHDT and YNNKEL (reference sequence). This CDR3 region has 12 residues. Trimming shortened V by 7 bases and J by 7 bases, and 13 bases separated the two germline ends. CDR3 residues: CASNGGAAGYTF. The CDR3 DNA is TGTGCCAGCAACGGAGGGGCGGCTGGCTACACCTTC.

The J gene is TRBJ2-7, the V gene TRBV28; D not certain. Germline assignment: CDR1 MDHEN and CDR2 SYDVKM. V lost 2 bases and J lost 1, with 12 bases in between. This CDR3 comprises 15 residues. The CDR3 reads CASSLDPQQSYEQYF. The DNA of the CDR3 is TGTGCCAGCAGTTTAGATCCTCAACAGTCCTACGAGCAGTACTTC.

This chain joins TRBV9 and TRBJ2-3; 10 bases fit TRBD2. There are 19 residues in the CDR3. The germline CDR1 and CDR2 sequences are SGDLS and YYNGEE. V was pared by 4 bases and J by 3 bases, with 17 bases of the junction left unmatched. The CDR3 nucleotides are TGTGCCAGCAGCACACAGTCCAGAGCGGGAGGGCTTAGTACAGATACGCAGTATTTT. Residues: CASSTQSRAGGLSTDTQYF.

This clone came up once. V gene TRBV18 combines with J gene TRBJ2-7; TRBD2 matches at 10 bases. CDR1 and CDR2 from the germline V gene are KGHSH and LQKENI. Trimming removed 3 bases from V and 6 bases from J; junction bases left unmatched: 11. CDR3 length: 16 amino acids. CDR3 bases: TGTGCCAGCTCACCTACACCCGGGGCTAGCGGGAGCGAGCAGTACTTC. Translation gives CASSPTPGASGSEQYF. The full variable domain, in which reference TRBV18 and TRBJ2-7 provide the parts outside the CDR3, is NAGVMQNPRHLVRRRGQEARLRCSPMKGHSHVYWYRQLPEEGLKFMVYLQKENIIDESGMPKERFSAEFPKEGPSILRIQQVVRGDSAAYFCASSPTPGASGSEQYFGPGTRLTVT.

This clone has more than one count but fewer than ten. The same CDR3 can be traced to other DNA sequences in this sample. The chain employs TRBV29-1 and TRBJ2-7, with D possibly TRBD1 on 5 matching bases. Trimming shortened V by 4 bases and J by 2 bases, and 12 bases separated the two germline ends. CDR1 is SQVTM and CDR2 is ANQGSEA in the germline V gene. The CDR3 consists of 13 residues. The CDR3: CSVGSGPTYEQYF. The CDR3 nucleotides read TGCAGCGTTGGATCAGGGCCCACCTACGAGCAGTACTTC.